What follows are 29 T cell receptor beta chains derived from one specimen sequenced in a study of cytomegalovirus exposure and HLA in healthy donors. Both 60 Vbeta primers and 13 Jbeta primers went into the PCR. Sequencing was performed with immunoSEQ multiplex PCR; in TCRdb, only in-frame clones are kept and a portion is missing. This repertoire shows about 130,000 clones, around 80% found once; its top ten account for around 2.2%. The sample consisted of PBMCs. Every receptor here comes from a man aged 25 to 40 in good health and CMV-seronegative.

The V call is TRBV29-1, the J call TRBJ2-5, with 9 bases matching TRBD1. The CDR3 is 14 residues long. Germline assignment: CDR1 SQVTM and CDR2 ANQGSEA. The V gene end was trimmed by 7 bases and the J gene end by 5 bases; junction bases not matched to a gene: 11. The CDR3 loop is CSATGQGGRETQYF. The CDR3 nucleotides are TGCAGCGCCACGGGACAGGGAGGAAGGGAGACCCAGTACTTC.

This clone has more than one count but fewer than ten. V gene TRBV5-4 combines with J gene TRBJ2-3; D is uncertain. V was clipped by 4 bases and J by 1 base, with 4 bases between them. The germline V gene encodes CDR1 SGHNT and CDR2 YYREEE (reference sequence). The CDR3 runs 12 residues. This chain's CDR3 is CASSRGTDTQYF. DNA for the CDR3: TGTGCCAGCAGCCGGGGCACAGATACGCAGTATTTT.

The chain joins TRBV11-3 to TRBJ2-5; possible D gene TRBD2, 6 bases. Germline V lookup: CDR1 SGHNT, CDR2 YENEEA. The CDR3 has 15 amino acids. Trimming stripped 4 bases from V and 4 bases from J, with 16 bases between. CDR3 nucleotides: TGTGCCAGCAGCTACGGGACTCAAGTAGGAGAGACCCAGTACTTC. Amino acids: CASSYGTQVGETQYF. Together with reference TRBV11-3 and TRBJ2-5, the CDR3 gives the full variable domain: EAGVVQSPRYKIIEKKQPVAFWCNPISGHNTLYWYLQNLGQGPELLIRYENEEAVDDSQLPKDRFSAERLKGVDSTLKIQPAELGDSAVYLCASSYGTQVGETQYFGPGTRLLVL.

In this sample, this clone turned up a few times. The chain combines TRBV11-2 with TRBJ1-5, with D hard to call. Trimming took 3 bases from V and 3 from J, leaving 6 bases between them. The CDR3 covers 13 residues. Germline V lookup: CDR1 SGHAT, CDR2 FQNNGV. As DNA, the CDR3 is TGTGCCAGCAGCTTGGGCCTCAATCAGCCCCAGCATTTT. This sequence encodes CASSLGLNQPQHF.

The J gene is TRBJ2-3, the V gene TRBV4-2; D possibly corresponds to TRBD2 (6 bases). The CDR3 has 16 residues. From germline, CDR1 is LGHNA and CDR2 YNFKEQ. The V and J ends lost 4 bases and 0 bases respectively, with 14 bases between them. CDR3 DNA: TGTGCCAGCAGCCGGGCGGGGACCGGGAGCACAGATACGCAGTATTTT. It specifies CASSRAGTGSTDTQYF.

The chain joins TRBV25-1 to TRBJ2-7; 9 bases fit TRBD1. J was trimmed by 0 bases and V by 4 bases; bases with no gene match: 4. Germline-derived CDR1 and CDR2 are MGHDK and SYGVNS. This CDR3 region has 15 residues. CDR3: CASSVWTGASYEQYF. DNA of the CDR3: TGTGCCAGCAGTGTTTGGACAGGGGCCTCCTACGAGCAGTACTTC.

This chain joins TRBV10-3 and TRBJ1-1; unclear D gene. In germline, CDR1 is ENHRY, CDR2 SYGVKD. The length of the CDR3 is 13 residues. V was trimmed by 3 bases and J by 4 bases, leaving 9 bases between them. The CDR3 region is CAISEPSGTEAFF. CDR3 coding DNA: TGTGCCATCAGTGAACCTTCGGGCACTGAAGCTTTCTTT.

Only one count was recorded for this clone. The J gene is TRBJ2-7, the V gene TRBV7-9, with D possibly TRBD1 on 6 matching bases. Deletions cut 2 bases from V and 7 bases from J, with 6 bases between. The CDR3 covers 11 residues. Germline V gene sequence: CDR1 SEHNR, CDR2 FQNEAQ (reference sequence). CDR3 in amino acids: CASSLRGEQYF. For the CDR3, the DNA is TGTGCCAGCAGCTTAAGGGGGGAGCAGTACTTC.

CDR3: CASSPVGGASGANVLTF. In DNA form, the CDR3 reads TGCGCCAGCAGCCCCGTCGGCGGCGCCTCTGGGGCCAACGTCCTGACTTTC. The J gene is TRBJ2-6, the V gene TRBV5-1; unclear D gene. V was trimmed by 4 bases and J by 0 bases, leaving 14 bases between them. Germline values: CDR1 SGHRS, CDR2 YFSETQ. This CDR3 is 17 amino acids long.

This rearrangement joins TRBV30 to TRBJ2-2; tentatively, D is TRBD2 (5 bases). The V end was cut by 2 bases, the J end by 3 bases, with 7 bases between. The CDR3 totals 13 residues. The germline V gene has CDR1 GTSNPN and CDR2 SVGIG (reference sequence). The CDR3 DNA reads as TGTGCCTGGAGTTGGGGAGACACCGGGGAGCTGTTTTTT. It specifies CAWSWGDTGELFF.

The chain uses TRBV27 and TRBJ1-4; no reliable D call. V gave up 3 bases and J gave up 11 bases, with 19 bases separating them. The CDR3 is made up of 15 amino acids. Germline-derived CDR1 and CDR2 are MNHEY and SMNVEV (reference sequence). The CDR3 region has the DNA TGTGCCAGCAGTTTCTGGCAAGGTGGTCGCGGGAAACTGTTTTTT. It encodes CASSFWQGGRGKLFF.

This chain uses TRBV5-1 with TRBJ2-5, with D possibly being TRBD1 (5 bases). The length of the CDR3 is 14 residues. The V gene lost 1 base and the J gene lost 5 bases, with 12 bases spanning the gap. Germline assignment: CDR1 SGHRS and CDR2 YFSETQ. This chain's CDR3 is CASSLRQGIETQYF. CDR3 DNA: TGCGCCAGCAGCTTGAGGCAGGGTATTGAGACCCAGTACTTC.

This chain connects TRBV18 to TRBJ2-7; 7 nucleotides match TRBD2. This CDR3 comprises 14 residues. CDR1 and CDR2 (germline): KGHSH, LQKENI. Losses at the gene ends were 3 bases for V and 3 bases for J; bases not matched to a gene: 5. As DNA, the CDR3 is TGTGCCAGCTCACCGGGACTAACCCTCTACGAGCAGTACTTC. Its protein product is CASSPGLTLYEQYF. Complete variable domain (other parts from reference TRBV18 and TRBJ2-7): NAGVMQNPRHLVRRRGQEARLRCSPMKGHSHVYWYRQLPEEGLKFMVYLQKENIIDESGMPKERFSAEFPKEGPSILRIQQVVRGDSAAYFCASSPGLTLYEQYFGPGTRLTVT.

The CDR3 here is CASSRWGGNTEAFF. CDR3 DNA: TGCGCCAGCAGTCGCTGGGGGGGTAACACTGAAGCTTTCTTT. The chain combines TRBV5-1 with TRBJ1-1; possibly TRBD1 for D (5 bases). The V gene lost 5 bases and the J gene lost 2 bases, with 13 bases spanning the gap. CDR1 and CDR2 (germline): SGHRS, YFSETQ. The CDR3 extends over 14 amino acids.

This clone was recorded only once. The V call is TRBV5-1, the J call TRBJ2-2; 7 bases align to TRBD1. This CDR3 is built from 15 residues. Germline V gives CDR1 SGHRS, CDR2 YFSETQ. Trimming cost V 2 bases and J 3 bases; bases outside gene matches: 4. The CDR3 nucleotides read TGCGCCAGCAGCTTCGACAGGGCTTACACCGGGGAGCTGTTTTTT. Residues: CASSFDRAYTGELFF.

The gene calls are TRBV6-5 and TRBJ2-7, with TRBD2 matching over 7 bases. Germline lookup yields CDR1 MNHEY and CDR2 SVGAGI. Germline trimming cut 6 bases from V and 3 bases from J; bases unmatched to any gene: 11. This CDR3 has 15 residues. The CDR3 DNA reads as TGTGCCAGCAGATCGCTGAGGAGCGGGAACTACGAGCAGTACTTC. Protein: CASRSLRSGNYEQYF.

The chain couples TRBV6-5 to TRBJ1-1, with TRBD1 as a possible D gene (5 bases). The V end lost 6 bases, the J end lost 2 bases, and 13 bases lay between the germline ends. Germline CDR1 reads MNHEY; CDR2 reads SVGAGI. This CDR3 is built from 14 residues. The chain's CDR3 is CASSYRRGNTEAFF. In DNA form, the CDR3 reads TGTGCCAGCAGCTACAGAAGGGGAAACACTGAAGCTTTCTTT.

V usage is TRBV15 and J usage is TRBJ2-1; D might be TRBD1 (6 bases). CDR3 length: 16 amino acids. The germline gives CDR1 LNHNV, CDR2 YYDKDF (reference sequence). V lost 2 bases to trimming and J lost 5 bases, with 16 bases between them. CDR3 nucleotide sequence: TGTGCCACCAGCAGACCACAGGGAATAGGGCACAATGAGCAGTTCTTC. Its protein is CATSRPQGIGHNEQFF.

J is TRBJ1-5 and V is TRBV28, with 8 positions matching TRBD1. The CDR3 extends over 15 amino acids. The germline V gene has CDR1 MDHEN and CDR2 SYDVKM. The V gene end was trimmed by 4 bases and the J gene end by 5 bases; junction bases not matched to a gene: 7. The chain's CDR3 is CASSSQDRAYQPQHF. CDR3 nucleotides: TGTGCCAGCAGTTCCCAGGACAGGGCATATCAGCCCCAGCATTTT. The full variable domain, in which reference TRBV28 and TRBJ1-5 provide the parts outside the CDR3, is DVKVTQSSRYLVKRTGEKVFLECVQDMDHENMFWYRQDPGLGLRLIYFSYDVKMKEKGDIPEGYSVSREKKERFSLILESASTNQTSMYLCASSSQDRAYQPQHFGDGTRLSIL.

This rearrangement joins TRBV4-3 to TRBJ1-4, with TRBD1 identical over 10 bases. CDR3 length: 16 amino acids. The V gene's germline CDR1 is LGHNA and CDR2 YSLEER. The junction had 9 bases not matched to a gene; V was cut back by 4 bases and J by 7 bases. CDR3 sequence reads: CASSRVPGQGLEKLFF. The CDR3 bases are TGCGCCAGCAGCCGAGTACCGGGACAGGGGCTTGAAAAACTGTTTTTT.

This chain links TRBV28 with TRBJ2-7, with 8 nucleotides matching TRBD1. This CDR3 has 12 residues. CDR1 MDHEN and CDR2 SYDVKM come from the germline V gene. J was trimmed by 8 bases and V by 6 bases; bases with no gene match: 6. The CDR3 reads CASRGQGAKQYF. For the CDR3, the DNA is TGTGCCAGCAGAGGACAGGGTGCCAAGCAGTACTTC.

J is TRBJ2-3 and V is TRBV9, with D possibly being TRBD2 (5 bases). CDR1 is SGDLS and CDR2 is YYNGEE in the germline V gene. The CDR3 contains 19 residues. Trimming removed 0 bases from V and 3 bases from J, with 23 bases in between. The CDR3 reads CASSVAHPAALVTTDTQYF. The CDR3 DNA follows: TGTGCCAGCAGCGTAGCCCACCCCGCGGCACTAGTAACGACAGATACGCAGTATTTT.

The chain joins TRBV29-1 to TRBJ2-7; 8 bases line up with TRBD1. This CDR3 region has 12 residues. Germline CDR1 reads SQVTM; CDR2 reads ANQGSEA. V lost 6 bases to trimming and J lost 6 bases; unmatched junction nucleotides: 7. The DNA for the CDR3 is TGCAGCGTAGGACAGGGCTACACCGAGCAGTACTTC. Its protein is CSVGQGYTEQYF.

CDR3 loop: CASSLGDRGGYEQYF. DNA of the CDR3: TGTGCCAGCAGCCTTGGGGACAGGGGGGGGTACGAGCAGTACTTC. The gene calls are TRBV13 and TRBJ2-7; 11 bases line up with TRBD1. The CDR3 extends over 15 amino acids. V was pared by 5 bases and J by 4 bases, with 7 bases of the junction left unmatched. CDR1 is PRHDT and CDR2 is FYEKMQ in the germline V gene (reference sequence).

The chain is built from TRBV27 and TRBJ2-1, with 8 bases identical to TRBD2. The CDR3 is 16 amino acids. Germline V gives CDR1 MNHEY, CDR2 SMNVEV (reference sequence). Losses at the gene ends were 4 bases for V and 11 bases for J; bases not matched to a gene: 16. The CDR3 nucleotides read TGTGCCAGCAGTTCGCCCACCGTGAGCGGGAGAGGCAAGCAGTTCTTC. This codes for CASSSPTVSGRGKQFF.

V is TRBV5-1 and J is TRBJ2-5; 13 nucleotides line up with TRBD2. Matching the DNA end better, TRBJ2-7 makes the J call doubtful. Germline values: CDR1 SGHRS, CDR2 YFSETQ. CDR3 length equals 14 residues. The CDR3 is CASSRTSGSYEQYF. The CDR3 bases are TGCGCCAGCAGCCGGACTAGCGGGAGTTACGAGCAGTACTTC.

The chain links TRBV7-8 to TRBJ2-1; D may be TRBD1 (6 bases). Between the trimmed V and J ends, which lost 5 bases and 9 bases, there was a span of 20 bases. The germline V gene has CDR1 SGHVS and CDR2 FQNEAQ. There are 15 residues in the CDR3. This CDR3 is CASSAQVGAFSEQFF. CDR3 coding DNA: TGTGCCAGCAGCGCCCAGGTGGGGGCCTTCAGTGAGCAGTTCTTC.

CDR3 DNA sequence: TGTGCCAGCAGCCAACCGGGACAGGCGACCTACGAGCAGTACTTC. Its translation is CASSQPGQATYEQYF. V usage is TRBV13 and J usage is TRBJ2-5; 8 bases line up with TRBD1. The DNA end is more similar to TRBJ2-7, so the J call may be wrong. Germline V lookup: CDR1 PRHDT, CDR2 FYEKMQ (reference sequence). This CDR3 has 15 residues.

This clone was recorded only once. This chain links TRBV10-1 with TRBJ2-3; D unclear. CDR3 length: 13 amino acids. CDR1 WNHNN and CDR2 SYGVQD come from the germline V gene (reference sequence). V gave up 5 bases and J gave up 1 base, with 7 bases separating them. The CDR3 spells CASSSSGTDTQYF. In nucleotides, the CDR3 is TGCGCCAGCAGTTCCTCCGGCACAGATACGCAGTATTTT.